A selection of T cell receptor beta chains follows, all from one sample in a study of CD8+CD57+ T cells in acquired aplastic anemia. TCRdb reanalysed the reads using MiXCR and keeps one entry per CDR3 protein. The sample holds approximately 98,000 distinct CDR3 sequences; 55% to 80% are singletons and the top ten take roughly two thirds. Sequenced: sorted CD4+, CD8+, or CD8+CD57+ T cells (not recorded which) from PBMCs. The receptors here all came from a human donor with aplastic anemia. CDR3s include the opening cysteine and the closing phenylalanine or tryptophan. A D gene is named only where the DNA matches it firmly. Some rows have no size entry. The others give once, few or many, or a class for an expanded clone.

d_call | j_call | v_call | clone_size | cdr3_aa | cdr3_nt
- | TRBJ2-1 | TRBV20-1 | - | CSARDLRFYNEQFF | TGCAGTGCTAGAGATCTGCGGTTCTACAATGAGCAGTTCTTC
TRBD2 | TRBJ2-7 | TRBV7-6 | many | CASSTSGVPPYEQYF | TGTGCCAGCAGCACTAGCGGGGTACCCCCCTACGAGCAGTACTTC
- | TRBJ2-7 | TRBV4-3 | - | CASSQDGGGYEQYF | TGCGCCAGCAGCCAAGACGGAGGGGGATACGAGCAGTACTTC
- | TRBJ1-1 | TRBV19 | - | CASRPLGGNTEAFF | TGTGCCAGTAGGCCTCTGGGGGGAAACACTGAAGCTTTCTTT
- | TRBJ2-7 | TRBV2 | - | CASSEGLSYEQYF | TGCGCCAGCAGTGAGGGCCTCTCCTACGAGCAGTACTTC
- | TRBJ1-2 | TRBV24-1 | once | CATSDPGLDHARGYTF | TGTGCCACCAGTGACCCTGGATTGGATCATGCGAGGGGCTACACCTTC
- | TRBJ1-4 | TRBV10-2 | - | CASSESLTVEKLFF | TGCGCCAGCAGTGAGTCTTTGACAGTTGAAAAACTGTTTTTT
- | TRBJ2-2 | TRBV19 | - | CASSTQGAGELFF | TGTGCCAGTAGTACCCAGGGCGCCGGGGAGCTGTTTTTT
- | TRBJ1-2 | TRBV20-1 | once | CSAREETGWYGYTF | TGCAGTGCTAGAGAAGAGACAGGCTGGTATGGCTACACCTTC
- | TRBJ1-1 | TRBV2 | - | CASSDSGGARGAFF | TGTGCCAGCAGTGATTCGGGCGGCGCCCGGGGAGCTTTCTTT
- | TRBJ2-3 | TRBV24-1 | - | CATSDPRGRTDTQYF | TGTGCCACCAGTGACCCCAGGGGCCGCACAGATACGCAGTATTTT
- | TRBJ1-1 | TRBV2 | - | CASSEWTANTEAFF | TGTGCCAGCAGTGAATGGACGGCGAACACTGAAGCTTTCTTT
TRBD1 | TRBJ1-2 | TRBV15 | - | CATSSAQGAYGYTF | TGTGCCACCAGCTCGGCACAGGGGGCGTATGGCTACACCTTC
TRBD2 | TRBJ2-7 | TRBV7-9 | many | CASSSGTSAAYEQYF | TGTGCCAGCAGCTCGGGGACTAGCGCAGCCTACGAGCAGTACTTC
TRBD1 | TRBJ1-5 | TRBV15 | - | CATSRDKGGRGQPQHF | TGTGCCACCAGCAGAGATAAAGGGGGCCGGGGACAGCCCCAGCATTTT
TRBD2 | TRBJ2-1 | TRBV20-1 | - | CSAMGLAGETYNEQFF | TGCAGTGCTATGGGACTAGCGGGAGAGACATACAATGAGCAGTTCTTC
TRBD2 | TRBJ2-7 | TRBV24-1 | - | CATSDSLAGYEQYF | TGTGCCACCAGTGATTCTCTAGCGGGTTACGAGCAGTACTTC
- | TRBJ2-7 | TRBV7-2 | - | CASSLKGQRDEQYF | TGTGCCAGCAGCTTAAAAGGACAACGCGACGAGCAGTACTTC
- | TRBJ2-1 | TRBV20-1 | - | CSARVELLEQFF | TGCAGTGCTAGGGTGGAACTACTTGAGCAGTTCTTC
TRBD1 | TRBJ2-7 | TRBV7-6 | - | CASSPSGTGSYEQYF | TGTGCCAGCAGCCCCTCCGGGACAGGGTCCTACGAGCAGTACTTC
TRBD2 | TRBJ2-3 | TRBV6-2/TRBV6-3 | - | CASSPGLAGDVTDTQYF | TGTGCCAGCAGCCCGGGACTAGCGGGGGATGTAACAGATACGCAGTATTTT
- | TRBJ2-7 | TRBV11-1 | - | CASSPYVSISVHEQYF | TGTGCCAGCAGCCCCTACGTTAGTATATCGGTGCACGAGCAGTACTTC
TRBD1 | TRBJ1-2 | TRBV2 | - | CASRGTVIAYGYTF | TGTGCCAGCAGGGGGACAGTAATCGCCTATGGCTACACCTTC
TRBD1 | TRBJ2-1 | TRBV5-1 | - | CASSRLGTGYEQFF | TGCGCCAGCAGCCGCTTAGGGACAGGGTATGAGCAGTTCTTC
TRBD2 | TRBJ2-1 | TRBV29-1 | once | CSVEWGSSGRSEQFF | TGCAGCGTTGAATGGGGATCTAGCGGGAGGAGTGAGCAGTTCTTC
- | TRBJ2-7 | TRBV15 | many | CATSSDSDSSEQYF | TGTGCCACCAGCAGTGACAGTGACAGTTCCGAGCAGTACTTC
- | TRBJ1-3 | TRBV6-1 | - | CASTLNLGGNTIYF | TGTGCCAGCACCTTAAATCTGGGTGGAAACACCATATATTTT
- | TRBJ1-6 | TRBV4-3 | - | CASSQDFGNSPLHF | TGCGCCAGCAGCCAAGATTTCGGTAATTCACCCCTCCACTTT
- | TRBJ1-2 | TRBV2 | few | CASSGLAGDGYTF | TGTGCCAGCAGTGGATTAGCAGGGGATGGCTACACCTTC
TRBD1 | TRBJ1-1 | TRBV20-1 | once | CSATGQVLNTEAFF | TGCAGTGCCACGGGACAGGTGCTGAACACTGAAGCTTTCTTT
- | TRBJ2-3 | TRBV7-2 | - | CASSFRDTQYF | TGTGCCAGCAGCTTTAGGGATACGCAGTATTTT
- | TRBJ2-3 | TRBV7-8 | - | CASSPRGAGGTDTQYF | TGTGCCAGCAGCCCCCGAGGTGCAGGCGGCACAGATACGCAGTATTTT
- | TRBJ2-7 | TRBV20-1 | - | CSARLGDTGEQYF | TGCAGTGCTAGGTTAGGGGACACCGGGGAGCAGTACTTC
- | TRBJ1-1 | TRBV11-2 | - | CASRTEGTEAFF | TGTGCCAGCAGAACGGAGGGGACTGAAGCTTTCTTT
- | TRBJ2-2 | TRBV5-1 | - | CASSHLTGWNTGELFF | TGCGCCAGCAGCCACTTGACAGGATGGAACACCGGGGAGCTGTTTTTT
- | TRBJ1-1 | TRBV7-4 | - | CASSPRGDTEAFF | TGTGCCAGCAGCCCAAGGGGCGACACTGAAGCTTTCTTT
TRBD1 | TRBJ1-2 | TRBV7-3 | - | CASSIGQGDYGYTF | TGTGCCAGCAGCATAGGACAGGGTGACTATGGCTACACCTTC
- | TRBJ2-5 | TRBV5-6 | - | CASSSAGSQETQYF | TGTGCCAGCAGCTCGGCAGGCAGCCAAGAGACCCAGTACTTC
- | TRBJ2-7 | TRBV7-7 | few | CASSYTDGYEQYF | TGTGCTAGCAGCTACACGGACGGCTACGAGCAGTACTTC
- | TRBJ2-2 | TRBV9 | - | CASSARLNTGELFF | TGTGCCAGCAGCGCTCGACTAAACACCGGGGAGCTGTTTTTT
TRBD2 | TRBJ2-7 | TRBV20-1 | - | CSIAGGSYEQYF | TGCAGCATAGCGGGGGGATCCTACGAGCAGTACTTC
- | TRBJ2-7 | TRBV24-1 | once | CATSDLYSPTNEQYF | TGTGCCACCAGTGATTTGTATTCGCCTACCAATGAGCAGTACTTC
- | TRBJ2-1 | TRBV20-1 | - | CSASEMRGNEQFF | TGCAGTGCTTCAGAGATGAGAGGGAATGAGCAGTTCTTC
- | TRBJ1-5 | TRBV6-1 | - | CASSRGRDQPQHF | TGTGCCAGCAGCCGTGGGCGTGATCAGCCCCAGCATTTT
- | TRBJ1-3 | TRBV20-1 | - | CSARDDGNTIYF | TGCAGTGCTAGAGATGATGGAAACACCATATATTTT
- | TRBJ1-1 | TRBV28 | - | CASSSPRQALNTEAFF | TGTGCCAGCAGTTCCCCCCGACAGGCCTTGAACACTGAAGCTTTCTTT
TRBD1 | TRBJ2-6 | TRBV29-1 | few | CSVQTGAGANVLTF | TGCAGCGTGCAAACAGGGGCTGGGGCCAACGTCCTGACTTTC
- | TRBJ1-1 | TRBV25-1 | once | CASSELRGGTEAFF | TGTGCCAGCAGTGAATTGAGAGGAGGCACTGAAGCTTTCTTT
- | TRBJ1-1 | TRBV15 | - | CATSRDLQGGLTEAFF | TGTGCCACCAGCAGAGACTTACAGGGTGGGTTGACTGAAGCTTTCTTT
- | TRBJ1-2 | TRBV12-3/TRBV12-4 | - | CASSLGAGGVWGYTF | TGTGCCAGCAGTTTAGGGGCCGGGGGGGTATGGGGCTACACCTTC
TRBD2 | TRBJ2-1 | TRBV5-1 | many | CASSEGTSGNEQFF | TGCGCCAGCAGCGAAGGGACTAGCGGGAATGAGCAGTTCTTC
TRBD2 | TRBJ2-7 | TRBV9 | many | CASSPLSGGFNEQYF | TGTGCCAGCAGCCCCTTAAGCGGGGGCTTTAACGAGCAGTACTTC
- | TRBJ1-5 | TRBV20-1 | - | CSAREGHRLGPQHF | TGCAGTGCTAGAGAGGGACATCGGTTGGGACCCCAGCATTTT
- | TRBJ1-5 | TRBV7-9 | - | CASSLAQGPNQPQHF | TGTGCCAGCAGCTTAGCACAGGGTCCCAATCAGCCCCAGCATTTT
- | TRBJ1-4 | TRBV7-6 | large | CASSLEAGSNEKLFF | TGTGCCAGCAGCTTAGAAGCAGGGTCCAATGAAAAACTGTTTTTT
- | TRBJ1-2 | TRBV9 | - | CASSVDEPNYGYTF | TGTGCCAGCAGCGTAGATGAGCCTAACTATGGCTACACCTTC
- | TRBJ2-7 | TRBV10-3 | - | CAIRDGAASFYEQYF | TGTGCCATCAGGGATGGGGCAGCAAGTTTCTACGAGCAGTACTTC
TRBD2 | TRBJ2-1 | TRBV7-3 | - | CASSLKRTSGRIYEQFF | TGTGCCAGCAGCTTAAAAAGGACTAGCGGGAGGATCTATGAGCAGTTCTTC
TRBD1 | TRBJ2-2 | TRBV25-1 | - | CASSASRGSGRELFF | TGTGCCAGCAGTGCGTCCAGGGGGTCGGGAAGGGAGCTGTTTTTT